This entry lists 8 T cell receptor beta chains sequenced from one sample in a study of T-cell reconstitution after alpha-beta-depleted transplantation in children. Unique molecular identifiers were incorporated when the TCRbeta library was constructed. TCRdb re-analysed the PCR reads in MiXCR, keeping a single row per CDR3 protein. Of about 640,000 distinct CDR3 sequences listed, approximately 13% are singletons. Here the sequenced sample was PBMCs, mostly from graft donor cells, taken 360 days after TCRalphabeta/CD19-depleted stem cell transplant. These receptors originate from a male patient younger than 18 who had a stem cell transplant for acute myeloid leukemia, so the T cells may come from the graft donor.

This clonotype was counted many times. The chain recombines TRBV6-5 with TRBJ2-5; 13 bases align to TRBD2. CDR1 and CDR2 (germline): MNHEY, SVGAGI. V was pared by 3 bases and J by 7 bases, with 17 bases of the junction left unmatched. The CDR3 contains 19 residues. Here the CDR3 reads CASSYSSRTSGSGTGTQYF. The DNA of the CDR3 is TGTGCCAGCAGTTATAGTTCCCGGACTAGCGGGAGCGGTACAGGGACCCAGTACTTC.

The table lists this clonotype with a few counts. The chain recombines TRBV29-1 with TRBJ2-7, with a tentative D call TRBD1 (6 bases). Per the germline V gene, CDR1 is SQVTM and CDR2 is ANQGSEA. This CDR3 contains 14 residues. Trimming stripped 6 bases from V and 2 bases from J, with 17 bases between. CDR3 loop: CSVRNTGSPYEQYF. The DNA of the CDR3 is TGCAGCGTCCGAAACACAGGGTCACCCTACGAGCAGTACTTC.

This chain connects TRBV9 to TRBJ2-3; D perhaps matches TRBD2 (7 bases). Germline assignment: CDR1 SGDLS and CDR2 YYNGEE. The CDR3 loop spans 15 amino acids. V lost 9 bases and J lost 6, with 23 bases in between. CDR3 DNA sequence: TGTGCCACAGCACGCGGGGGACAAATGACGGATACGCAGTATTTT. This translates into CATARGGQMTDTQYF.

This clonotype showed up just a few times. The chain recombines TRBV5-6 with TRBJ2-1; 7 bases match TRBD2. Trimming cost V 0 bases and J 4 bases; bases outside gene matches: 1. This CDR3 is 14 amino acids long. Germline assignment: CDR1 SGHDT and CDR2 YYEEEE. DNA of the CDR3: TGTGCCAGCAGCTTGGTTAGCGGGTACAATGAGCAGTTCTTC. Protein sequence: CASSLVSGYNEQFF. Full variable domain (rest looked up from reference TRBV5-6 and TRBJ2-1): DAGVTQSPTHLIKTRGQQVTLRCSPKSGHDTVSWYQQALGQGPQFIFQYYEEEERQRGNFPDRFSGHQFPNYSSELNVNALLLGDSALYLCASSLVSGYNEQFFGPGTRLTVL.

CDR3 DNA: TGTGCCAGCAGTCACCCAGGGGGGGGCTACACCTTC. Translating gives CASSHPGGGYTF. The chain recombines TRBV28 with TRBJ1-2; 7 bases agree with TRBD1. The CDR3 consists of 12 residues. J gave up 8 bases and V 5 bases, and 5 bases lay outside the gene matches. CDR1 and CDR2 from the germline V gene are MDHEN and SYDVKM.

The chain recombines TRBV12-3 or TRBV12-4 with TRBJ2-5; 11 bases align to TRBD2. The CDR3 covers 22 residues. The junction had 26 bases not matched to a gene; V was cut back by 3 bases and J by 5 bases. The chain's CDR3 is CASSLLSLPGGGLAGAGETQYF. For the CDR3, the DNA is TGTGCCAGCAGTTTGCTATCGCTGCCAGGGGGCGGACTAGCGGGTGCGGGGGAGACCCAGTACTTC.

This chain's CDR3 is CASSVLAGGPGETQYF. CDR3 nucleotide sequence: TGTGCCAGCAGCGTCTTAGCGGGAGGTCCCGGGGAGACCCAGTACTTC. The rearrangement uses TRBV9 and TRBJ2-5; 10 bases match TRBD2. The CDR3 is 16 amino acids. V shed 2 bases, J shed 5 bases, and the junction held 9 bases outside the gene matches. The germline V gene has CDR1 SGDLS and CDR2 YYNGEE.

This clonotype occurred many times. The chain links TRBV10-3 to TRBJ2-1; weak D call: TRBD2 (6 bases). The length of the CDR3 is 13 residues. V shed 4 bases and J shed 5 bases, with 9 bases lying between them. The germline gives CDR1 ENHRY, CDR2 SYGVKD. CDR3 sequence (DNA): TGTGCCATCAGTGTGCGGGAAAACAATGAGCAGTTCTTC. Its protein is CAISVRENNEQFF.